Following are 10 T cell receptor beta chains from one sample sequenced in a study of spatial heterogeneity in lung cancer (dated 2019 in TCRdb). Receptors were amplified or captured by 5' RACE. Sequencing was performed on a NextSeq 500. TCRdb itself trimmed the public reads at Q25 with fastp, ran MiXCR and retained productive beta chains. Duplicate CDR3 protein sequences are folded into a single record with the most common DNA and genes. In all, the sample holds approximately 11,000 distinct CDR3 sequences, and approximately 6.5% of those were seen once. The ten largest clones take up under 30% of the sample. The time point label corresponds to: sample taken at primary tumor resection. Whole RNA extracted from tumor and nontumor lung tissue, or from cryopreserved PBMC samples, was used for TCR sequencing without cell sorting. This specimen consisted of PBMCs, obtained at surgery. Receptors originate from a male donor with early-stage non-small cell lung cancer.

This clonotype has ten or more counts. The library was prepared for alpha chains; this beta chain is a stray read, so its frequency means little. The V call is TRBV20-1, the J call TRBJ1-5; weak D call: TRBD1 (5 bases). Between the trimmed V and J ends, which lost 3 bases and 5 bases, there was a span of 11 bases. This CDR3 is 13 amino acids long. In germline, CDR1 is DFQATT, CDR2 SNEGSKA (reference sequence). The CDR3 spells CSARGTADQPQHF. The CDR3 DNA reads as TGCAGTGCTAGGGGGACGGCTGATCAGCCCCAGCATTTT.

This clonotype is categorized as medium-sized (0.01 to 0.1%). This beta chain represents an off-target read in a library built for alpha chains; its size is of limited meaning. The chain uses TRBV11-2 and TRBJ2-5; D may be TRBD2 (6 bases). The CDR3 totals 14 residues. The germline V and J ends were trimmed by 5 bases and 4 bases, with 14 bases remaining between them. Germline assignment: CDR1 SGHAT and CDR2 FQNNGV. In nucleotides, the CDR3 is TGTGCCAGCAGCCCAGGGACCGGGGGAGAGACCCAGTACTTC. This translates into CASSPGTGGETQYF. Variable domain in full (rest from reference TRBV11-2 and TRBJ2-5): EAGVAQSPRYKIIEKRQSVAFWCNPISGHATLYWYQQILGQGPKLLIQFQNNGVVDDSQLPKDRFSAERLKGVDSTLKIQPAKLEDSAVYLCASSPGTGGETQYFGPGTRLLVL.

This clonotype was picked up many times. This beta chain lies outside the target of a library built for alpha chains; its clone size means little. The V and J genes are TRBV27 and TRBJ2-7; TRBD1 matches 8 bases. This CDR3 contains 14 residues. J was trimmed by 2 bases and V by 4 bases; bases with no gene match: 4. Germline loops: CDR1 MNHEY, CDR2 SMNVEV (reference sequence). CDR3 sequence reads: CASSSTGVPYEQYF. For the CDR3, the DNA is TGTGCCAGCAGTTCGACAGGGGTCCCCTACGAGCAGTACTTC.

This clonotype was observed many times. This beta chain represents an off-target read in a library built for alpha chains; its size is of limited meaning. The CDR3 region is CASSPGPPQAGEQFF. The CDR3 DNA reads as TGTGCCAGCAGCCCAGGGCCTCCCCAAGCAGGTGAGCAGTTCTTC. The chain uses TRBV3-1 and TRBJ2-1; maybe TRBD1 (5 bases). This CDR3 has 15 residues. CDR1 and CDR2 (germline): LGHDT, YNNKEL (reference sequence). V shed 4 bases and J shed 9 bases, with 19 bases lying between them.

This clonotype was picked up many times. Found in a library prepared for alpha chains, this beta chain is an off-target read, and its abundance has little meaning. V is TRBV20-1 and J is TRBJ1-2; the D gene is possibly TRBD1 (6 bases). Trimming removed 3 bases at V and 6 bases at J, with 8 bases between. The germline gives CDR1 DFQATT, CDR2 SNEGSKA (reference sequence). The CDR3 length is 11 residues. The CDR3 nucleotides read TGCAGTGCTAGCAACAGGGATGGCTACACCTTC. Its translation is CSASNRDGYTF.

The sample holds a few counts of this clonotype. A much larger clone sits a single nucleotide away, making a read error possible. The CDR3 end shows no conserved phenylalanine or tryptophan, and so a read error is likely. Being off target in a library aimed at alpha chains, this beta chain has a size of little meaning. V gene TRBV12-5 combines with J gene TRBJ2-7; D gene ambiguous. Germline-derived CDR1 and CDR2 are LGHNT and FRNRAP. This CDR3 spans 15 amino acids. V lost 6 bases and J 3 bases, leaving 18 bases between the germline ends. CDR3 in DNA: TGTGCTAGTGGGGCTTCGCACGACCTCCTCTACGAGCAGTACTCC. As protein: CASGASHDLLYEQYS.

This clonotype was counted between two and nine times. The size of this beta chain means little, since it is a stray read in a library made for alpha chains. The J gene is TRBJ2-5, the V gene TRBV11-2, with D maybe TRBD2 (6 bases). The CDR3 has 17 amino acids. Germline CDR1 SGHAT, CDR2 FQNNGV. Trimming took off 5 bases at V and 1 base at J, with 20 bases between the two ends. The CDR3 spells CASSPPEWRGPQETQYF. DNA of the CDR3: TGTGCCAGCAGCCCCCCCGAATGGAGGGGACCCCAAGAGACCCAGTACTTC. The complete variable domain, with remaining parts taken from reference TRBV11-2 and TRBJ2-5, reads EAGVAQSPRYKIIEKRQSVAFWCNPISGHATLYWYQQILGQGPKLLIQFQNNGVVDDSQLPKDRFSAERLKGVDSTLKIQPAKLEDSAVYLCASSPPEWRGPQETQYFGPGTRLLVL.

As concerns this clonotype: As an off-target read in a library built for alpha chains, this beta chain has a frequency of little significance. The chain combines TRBV29-1 with TRBJ1-1; TRBD1 matches at 7 bases. Looked up from germline, CDR1 is SQVTM and CDR2 is ANQGSEA. The CDR3 has 14 residues. The V gene end was trimmed by 5 bases and the J gene end by 0 bases; junction bases not matched to a gene: 6. The DNA of the CDR3 is TGCAGCGTTCAACAGGGGAGGGTGAACACTGAAGCTTTCTTT. Translating gives CSVQQGRVNTEAFF.

This clonotype appeared many times. This beta chain turned up in a library designed for alpha chains; as an off-target read, its abundance says little. This chain joins TRBV5-1 and TRBJ2-1; D tentatively fits TRBD1 or TRBD2 (5 bases each). V dropped 0 bases and J dropped 3 bases, with 10 bases sitting between them. The CDR3 has 15 amino acids. Germline values: CDR1 SGHRS, CDR2 YFSETQ. The CDR3 region is CASSLVGENYNEQFF. DNA of the CDR3: TGCGCCAGCAGCTTGGTAGGGGAGAACTACAATGAGCAGTTCTTC.

This clonotype counts as medium-sized. Since the library was made to target alpha chains, this beta chain is a stray read and its abundance is not meaningful. The chain combines TRBV27 with TRBJ2-1; TRBD1 might be the D (5 bases). This CDR3 is 15 amino acids long. V was cut by 4 bases and J by 8 bases, with 18 bases left in between. Per the germline V gene, CDR1 is MNHEY and CDR2 is SMNVEV (reference sequence). CDR3 DNA: TGTGCCAGCAGTTCGGACACCACAGGTCCCGATGAGCAGTTCTTC. Translated: CASSSDTTGPDEQFF.